The 20 T cell receptor beta chains in this list originate from one sample, sequenced in a study of cytomegalovirus exposure and HLA in healthy donors. PCR involved 60 Vbeta and 13 Jbeta primers. Assay used: immunoSEQ multiplex PCR; TCRdb lists only in-frame clones, some missing. This repertoire shows 150,000 to 200,000 clones, about four fifths found once; its top ten account for around an eighth. Source material: PBMCs. The receptors derive from a woman between 25 and 40 years old in good health and CMV-seropositive.

This clone appeared a few times. The J gene is TRBJ1-4, the V gene TRBV11-2; possibly TRBD1 for D (5 bases). The germline V and J ends were trimmed by 5 bases and 0 bases, with 10 bases remaining between them. Germline V lookup: CDR1 SGHAT, CDR2 FQNNGV. The CDR3 covers 15 residues. CDR3 in amino acids: CASSLTGATNEKLFF. The CDR3 DNA follows: TGTGCCAGCAGCCTAACGGGGGCAACTAATGAAAAACTGTTTTTT.

The rearrangement joins TRBV30 to TRBJ1-2; TRBD1 agrees at 12 bases. The germline gives CDR1 GTSNPN, CDR2 SVGIG (reference sequence). The CDR3 spans 11 residues. The J segment lost 8 bases and the V segment lost 5 bases, leaving 0 bases of the junction unmatched. The CDR3 nucleotides read TGTGCCTGGGGGACAGGGGGCGGCTACACCTTC. Its protein product is CAWGTGGGYTF.

The chain has TRBV4-3 and TRBJ2-3; 7 nucleotides align to TRBD1. This CDR3 region has 15 residues. The germline gives CDR1 LGHNA, CDR2 YSLEER. V lost 4 bases, J lost 3 bases, and 7 bases stayed unmatched. Here the CDR3 DNA reads TGCGCCAGCAGCCTATCGCGCAGGGGGACAGATACGCAGTATTTT. Protein: CASSLSRRGTDTQYF.

The chain is built from TRBV6-1 and TRBJ2-5; maybe TRBD2 (6 bases). The end of the DNA is better explained by TRBJ2-7, so the J call may be wrong. CDR3 length: 15 amino acids. Germline V lookup: CDR1 MNHNS, CDR2 SASEGT. The CDR3 sequence: CASSGLREANYEQYF. The CDR3 nucleotides read TGTGCCAGCAGTGGTTTGAGGGAGGCCAACTACGAGCAGTACTTC.

The genes are TRBV4-1 and TRBJ1-2, with a weak D call TRBD1 (6 bases). V lost 0 bases, J lost 3 bases, and 20 bases lay in between. Germline values: CDR1 MGHRA, CDR2 YSYEKL. The CDR3 runs 18 residues. Here the CDR3 DNA reads TGCGCCAGCAGCCAAGAAGCCGCTATTTGGGGACACCACTATGGCTACACCTTC. This codes for CASSQEAAIWGHHYGYTF.

In the case of this clone: Likely a read error: the CDR3 ends without its conserved phenylalanine or tryptophan. Here the CDR3 DNA reads TGTGCCAGCAGCCAGGGGACAGTCGAGCAGTACTCC. Translation gives CASSQGTVEQYS. The J gene is TRBJ2-7, the V gene TRBV13; 7 bases fit TRBD1. Germline V gene sequence: CDR1 PRHDT, CDR2 FYEKMQ (reference sequence). V trimming: 5 bases; J trimming: 6 bases; junction bases outside the gene matches: 4. CDR3 length: 12 amino acids.

The chain has TRBV29-1 and TRBJ2-3; D is unclear. Trimming took 6 bases from V and 2 from J, leaving 12 bases between them. The CDR3 is 13 amino acids. Germline CDR1 SQVTM, CDR2 ANQGSEA. The CDR3 region has the DNA TGCAGCGTCGTAAAGGCGGCCACAGATACGCAGTATTTT. Its translation: CSVVKAATDTQYF.

This clone was detected a few times. The rearrangement links TRBV28 to TRBJ2-1; D is ambiguous. Germline-derived CDR1 and CDR2 are MDHEN and SYDVKM. Trimming shortened V by 4 bases and J by 4 bases, and 11 bases separated the two germline ends. The CDR3 covers 14 residues. The DNA of the CDR3 is TGTGCCAGCAGTTCGGTATACCGGTACAATGAGCAGTTCTTC. Protein: CASSSVYRYNEQFF.

On this clone: The sample holds other DNA sequences that translate to the same CDR3. V gene TRBV28 combines with J gene TRBJ2-7, with 10 bases matching TRBD2. The germline gives CDR1 MDHEN, CDR2 SYDVKM. V shed 4 bases and J 1 base; nucleotides not matched to a gene: 7. The CDR3 has 16 residues. CDR3 region: CASSSLGSGGSYEQYF. DNA for the CDR3: TGTGCCAGCAGTTCCCTGGGTAGCGGGGGGTCCTACGAGCAGTACTTC.

The chain carries TRBV6-5 and TRBJ2-5; D remains ambiguous. The last part of the DNA fits TRBJ2-7 better; the J call may be wrong. The CDR3 runs to 13 residues. Germline V lookup: CDR1 MNHEY, CDR2 SVGAGI. As DNA, the CDR3 is TGTGCCAGCAGTTACGCGGATTCCTACGAGCAGTACTTC. Its protein is CASSYADSYEQYF.

This clone was found a few times. The V gene is TRBV6-5, the J gene TRBJ2-3, with D tentatively TRBD2 (7 bases). Germline assignment: CDR1 MNHEY and CDR2 SVGAGI. Trimming stripped 0 bases from V and 3 bases from J, with 13 bases between. CDR3 size: 16 residues. CDR3 coding DNA: TGTGCCAGCAGTTACTCTGTGGGGGGGCAAACAGATACGCAGTATTTT. Its protein product is CASSYSVGGQTDTQYF.

This clone was counted a few times. The rearrangement joins TRBV5-6 to TRBJ1-5; maybe TRBD1 (6 bases). The CDR3 runs 18 residues. Looked up from germline, CDR1 is SGHDT and CDR2 is YYEEEE. V was trimmed by 4 bases and J by 3 bases, leaving 23 bases between them. The CDR3 DNA sequence: TGTGCCAGCAGCAATTACCGGGACACCCTCTTTTCCAATCAGCCCCAGCATTTT. Translating it yields CASSNYRDTLFSNQPQHF.

This sequence joins TRBV6-5 and TRBJ1-4; D remains ambiguous. The CDR3 is made up of 15 amino acids. Trimming cost V 1 base and J 8 bases, with 14 bases left between them. The germline CDR1 and CDR2 sequences are MNHEY and SVGAGI. The CDR3 DNA reads TGTGCCAGCAGTTACTTCGGCGGTAAAGCGGAAAAACTGTTTTTT. This codes for CASSYFGGKAEKLFF.

This chain connects TRBV11-3 to TRBJ2-1, with 9 bases that match TRBD1. CDR3 length equals 15 residues. The J segment lost 9 bases and the V segment lost 6 bases, leaving 12 bases of the junction unmatched. Looked up from germline, CDR1 is SGHNT and CDR2 is YENEEA. CDR3 sequence (DNA): TGTGCCAGCAGATTAATGGGACAGGGCACTGGTGAGCAGTTCTTC. This encodes CASRLMGQGTGEQFF.

The genes are TRBV28 and TRBJ2-1; 12 nucleotides line up with TRBD2. The CDR3 is 15 amino acids. Germline assignment: CDR1 MDHEN and CDR2 SYDVKM. J gave up 7 bases and V 2 bases, and 3 bases lay outside the gene matches. CDR3 residues: CASSLELAGGNEQFF. The CDR3 nucleotides read TGTGCCAGCAGTTTAGAACTAGCGGGGGGAAATGAGCAGTTCTTC.

The chain carries TRBV30 and TRBJ2-1, with 10 bases that match TRBD2. From germline, CDR1 is GTSNPN and CDR2 SVGIG (reference sequence). CDR3 length: 14 residues. The trim removed 8 bases at V and 7 bases at J, leaving 11 bases unmatched. The CDR3 here is CATQAGGPVNEQFF. The CDR3 DNA reads as TGTGCCACTCAAGCGGGAGGGCCGGTGAATGAGCAGTTCTTC.

On this clone: A read error is likely, as this CDR3 ends without the conserved phenylalanine or tryptophan. The rearrangement joins TRBV10-3 to TRBJ2-6, with D perhaps TRBD1 (5 bases). The CDR3 is made up of 16 amino acids. Trimming removed 0 bases from V and 1 base from J, with 7 bases in between. CDR1 is ENHRY, CDR2 SYGVKD, per germline. The CDR3 coding sequence is TGTGCCATCAGTGAGTCTGGGGCATCTGGGGCCAACGTCCTGACTTCC. Translating gives CAISESGASGANVLTS.

The genes are TRBV19 and TRBJ2-1; 11 nucleotides agree with TRBD2. Germline V gene lookup returns CDR1 LNHDA and CDR2 SQIVND (reference sequence). J lost 0 bases, V lost 6 bases, and 7 bases had no gene match. The CDR3 contains 17 residues. This CDR3 reads CASSPLTSGSSYNEQFF. In nucleotides, the CDR3 is TGTGCCAGTAGCCCCCTTACTAGCGGGAGCTCCTACAATGAGCAGTTCTTC.

This clone has only a few counts. The V gene is TRBV28, the J gene TRBJ1-2, with TRBD1 identical over 7 bases. CDR3 length equals 14 residues. J was trimmed by 3 bases and V by 6 bases; bases with no gene match: 7. Germline CDR1 MDHEN, CDR2 SYDVKM. In DNA form, the CDR3 reads TGTGCCAGCAGACAAGACAGGGACCACTATGGCTACACCTTC. It yields the protein CASRQDRDHYGYTF.

The chain recombines TRBV7-8 with TRBJ2-5, with 12 bases matching TRBD2. J gave up 2 bases and V 0 bases, and 4 bases lay outside the gene matches. CDR1 is SGHVS and CDR2 is FQNEAQ in the germline V gene. There are 17 residues in the CDR3. The CDR3 sequence is CASSLAFGLAGQETQYF. CDR3 in DNA: TGTGCCAGCAGCTTAGCCTTCGGACTAGCGGGACAAGAGACCCAGTACTTC. Together with reference TRBV7-8 and TRBJ2-5, the CDR3 gives the full variable domain: GAGVSQSPRYKVAKRGQDVALRCDPISGHVSLFWYQQALGQGPEFLTYFQNEAQLDKSGLPSDRFFAERPEGSVSTLKIQRTQQEDSAVYLCASSLAFGLAGQETQYFGPGTRLLVL.